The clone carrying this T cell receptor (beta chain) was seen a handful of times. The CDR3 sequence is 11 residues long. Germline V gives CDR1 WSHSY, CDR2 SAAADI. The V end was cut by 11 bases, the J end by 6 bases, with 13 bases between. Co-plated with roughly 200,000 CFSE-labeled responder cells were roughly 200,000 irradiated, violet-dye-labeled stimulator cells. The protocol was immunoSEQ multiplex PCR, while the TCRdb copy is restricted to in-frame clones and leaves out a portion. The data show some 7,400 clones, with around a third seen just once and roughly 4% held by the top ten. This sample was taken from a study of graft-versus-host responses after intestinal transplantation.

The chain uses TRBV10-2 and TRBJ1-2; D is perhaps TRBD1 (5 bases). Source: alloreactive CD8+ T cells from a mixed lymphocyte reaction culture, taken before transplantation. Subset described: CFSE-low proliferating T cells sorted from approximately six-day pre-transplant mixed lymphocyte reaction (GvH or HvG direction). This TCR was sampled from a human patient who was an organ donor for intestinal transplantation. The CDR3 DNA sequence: TGCGCCGCCAGGAGGGGAAATGGCTACACCTTC. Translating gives CAARRGNGYTF.